This T cell receptor beta chain derives from a study of blood T cell repertoires in COVID-19 (TCRdb year 2020). Some background on the complete study: Samples from collaborators originated in the United States, Italy and Spain and spanned both the acute and convalescent phases of COVID-19. Samples came from the ongoing ImmuneRACE study (first 160 participants) plus 1,254 subjects from 6 global collaborators. Sample metadata almost always included a de-identified subject ID, COVID-19 status, age in years and sex. Where HLA class I and class II types were available, the types were taken from metadata supplied by the sample provider, not from assay-based typing. The repertoires were made available in a free public database intended to serve as a resource for research on the immune response to SARS-CoV-2. The prospective study material was composed of cDNA or gDNA derived from T cells, B-cell-depleted T cells, or PBMCs. Deeply sampled blood TCRbeta repertoires from subjects exposed to, actively infected with, or recovered from COVID-19 were included in the dataset.

A note on this clone: It lacks a known antigen. Qualities for individual bases were not recorded, and no much larger clone is one base off.

The paper's findings and limits, for the study overall: How much clinical and demographic metadata was included differed by source and by participant, and the metadata was provided uncurated.

The immunoSEQ Assay, a bias-controlled multiplex PCR, was used to amplify TCRbeta CDR3 regions from genomic DNA. In the paper's pipeline: Nucleated cell counts per sample were estimated from amplification of reference gene primers within the assay. To quantify the absolute abundance of each unique TCRbeta CDR3 rearrangement, sequence reads were collapsed and filtered. For each sample, productive Simpson clonality was calculated by taking the square root of Simpson's diversity index across productive rearrangements. The immuneACCESS repertoire file appears here via TCRdb, limited to in-frame rearrangements. These files lack a portion of the clones; in checked studies, under half of the deficit traces to unresolved V genes, and the cause of the others is not known. Clone size and V and J calls were adopted from that table, with D and trimming inferred from the DNA. The sample yields 200,000 or so clones; about 90% were counted once. The ten largest clones take up 1.9% of the sample.

The collaborating institutions used their own protocols to collect whole blood in K2EDTA tubes. For TCRbeta analysis, collaborator samples were shipped as frozen whole blood, as isolated PBMCs, or as DNA extracted from either sample type. Source material: peripheral blood. This receptor was taken from a man aged 40-49 years with active or convalescent COVID-19.

Here is the DNA: TGTGCCAGCAGCTTAGCGCCCCTGACAGGGTTCGGTGGCTATGGCTACACCTTC. It codes for CASSLAPLTGFGGYGYTF. The V gene is TRBV7-9 and the J gene is TRBJ1-2; 7 bases in the middle match TRBD1. The germline V gene (reference sequence) provides CDR1 SEHNR and CDR2 FQNEAQ. Its CDR3 holds 18 amino acids, cysteine through phenylalanine. The kept DNA is CDR3 alone, 54 bases in frame from the first base. V trim: 0 bases; J trim: 4 bases; unmatched bases: 14.